The 23 T cell receptor beta chains listed next were all sequenced from one sample in a study of blood T cell repertoires in COVID-19 (dated by TCRdb to the early 2020s). The library was obtained by the immunoSEQ multiplex PCR assay. In TCRdb, the immuneACCESS table is reduced to in-frame sequences with V and J assigned. These tables do not hold every clone; where another copy was compared, an unresolved V gene accounts for under half, and the others remain unexplained. Here the sample has 50,000 to 65,000 clones; more than 70% occur a single time. The ten largest clones capture around 4.2% of the sample. The sequencing sample was made of peripheral blood. These receptors all come from a man in his sixties or seventies with acute or convalescent COVID-19.

The gene calls are TRBV5-6 and TRBJ1-2; D might be TRBD1 (5 bases). V dropped 0 bases and J dropped 3 bases, with 18 bases sitting between them. The CDR3 sequence is 17 residues long. Germline lookup yields CDR1 SGHDT and CDR2 YYEEEE. The CDR3 here is CASSLGGRYLTDYGYTF. Written as DNA, the CDR3 is TGTGCCAGCAGCTTGGGGGGCCGTTACCTCACTGACTATGGCTACACCTTC.

This clone was counted only a few times. The rearrangement uses TRBV5-4 and TRBJ1-4; 8 nucleotides line up with TRBD1. The CDR3 length is 16 residues. V gave up 4 bases and J gave up 10 bases; unmatched junction bases: 15. Germline-derived CDR1 and CDR2 are SGHNT and YYREEE (reference sequence). The CDR3 sequence: CASSTAADRGGGKLFF. The CDR3 nucleotides read TGTGCCAGCAGCACCGCGGCCGACAGGGGCGGGGGAAAACTGTTTTTT.

The chain employs TRBV5-1 and TRBJ1-1, with D unresolved. CDR3 length: 14 amino acids. The germline CDR1 and CDR2 sequences are SGHRS and YFSETQ. Trimming took 0 bases from V and 4 from J, leaving 10 bases between them. CDR3 residues: CASSLGAHSTEAFF. The DNA for the CDR3 is TGCGCCAGCAGCTTGGGGGCGCACAGCACTGAAGCTTTCTTT. The full variable domain, in which reference TRBV5-1 and TRBJ1-1 provide the parts outside the CDR3, is KAGVTQTPRYLIKTRGQQVTLSCSPISGHRSVSWYQQTPGQGLQFLFEYFSETQRNKGNFPGRFSGRQFSNSRSEMNVSTLELGDSALYLCASSLGAHSTEAFFGQGTRLTVV.

The V call is TRBV7-8, the J call TRBJ2-7, with TRBD1 as a possible D gene (5 bases). V gave up 2 bases and J gave up 1 base, with 15 bases separating them. The length of the CDR3 is 16 residues. Germline V gives CDR1 SGHVS, CDR2 FQNEAQ. CDR3 sequence reads: CASSLTRVILSYEQYF. The CDR3, as DNA: TGTGCCAGCAGCTTAACCAGGGTGATACTATCCTACGAGCAGTACTTC.

This rearrangement joins TRBV21-1 to TRBJ1-1. TRBV21-1 is classified as a pseudogene. This CDR3 has 16 residues. CDR3 sequence reads: CASSQRGGASNTEAFF. As DNA, the CDR3 is TGTGCCAGCAGCCAGCGAGGGGGGGCAAGTAACACTGAAGCTTTCTTT.

The rearrangement joins TRBV20-1 to TRBJ1-4; TRBD1 might be the D (6 bases). CDR3 size: 15 residues. V gave up 3 bases and J gave up 3 bases, with 14 bases separating them. Looked up from germline, CDR1 is DFQATT and CDR2 is SNEGSKA (reference sequence). CDR3 in DNA: TGCAGTGCTAGTGGGGGCGCCTGGGCTAATGAAAAACTGTTTTTT. It specifies CSASGGAWANEKLFF.

The CDR3 DNA reads TGTGCCAGCAGCCAAAAGGGACAGGTCTATGGCTACACCTTC. Translation gives CASSQKGQVYGYTF. J is TRBJ1-2 and V is TRBV3-1 (or the pseudogene TRBV3-2); 8 positions agree with TRBD1. V lost 2 bases, J lost 4 bases, and 3 bases stayed unmatched. The CDR3 length is 14 residues. CDR1 is LGHDT, CDR2 YNNKEL, per germline (reference sequence).

J is TRBJ2-1 and V is TRBV2, with D possibly TRBD2 on 6 matching bases. The V end was cut by 4 bases, the J end by 6 bases, with 10 bases between. The V gene's germline CDR1 is SNHLY and CDR2 FYNNEI. The length of the CDR3 is 13 residues. CDR3 in amino acids: CASSVLATNEQFF. CDR3 nucleotides: TGTGCCAGCAGTGTACTAGCCACCAATGAGCAGTTCTTC. The full variable domain, in which reference TRBV2 and TRBJ2-1 provide the parts outside the CDR3, is EPEVTQTPSHQVTQMGQEVILRCVPISNHLYFYWYRQILGQKVEFLVSFYNNEISEKSEIFDDQFSVERPDGSNFTLKIRSTKLEDSAMYFCASSVLATNEQFFGPGTRLTVL.

The V call is TRBV11-2, the J call TRBJ2-3; D is possibly TRBD2 (6 bases). V was shortened by 2 bases and J by 1 base, with 13 bases between the two germline ends. This CDR3 has 16 amino acids. The germline V gene has CDR1 SGHAT and CDR2 FQNNGV. CDR3 sequence reads: CASSLLGRRGTDTQYF. In DNA form, the CDR3 reads TGTGCCAGCAGCTTACTAGGAAGGAGGGGCACAGATACGCAGTATTTT.

The rearrangement joins TRBV5-1 to TRBJ2-7; 8 nucleotides match TRBD2. There are 14 residues in the CDR3. CDR1 is SGHRS and CDR2 is YFSETQ in the germline V gene. J was trimmed by 3 bases and V by 4 bases; bases with no gene match: 6. CDR3 in DNA: TGCGCCAGCAGCCCCAAGCGGGGGTACTACGAGCAGTACTTC. Its protein product is CASSPKRGYYEQYF.

This chain connects TRBV18 to TRBJ1-3; D possibly corresponds to TRBD1 (5 bases). Germline-derived CDR1 and CDR2 are KGHSH and LQKENI. Trimming cost V 3 bases and J 0 bases, with 9 bases left between them. CDR3 length equals 15 residues. CDR3 residues: CASSPGRGSGNTIYF. The CDR3 nucleotides read TGTGCCAGCTCACCTGGTAGGGGCTCTGGAAACACCATATATTTT.

Only one count was recorded for this clone. J is TRBJ2-5 and V is TRBV7-3; D unclear. This CDR3 is built from 14 residues. Per germline, CDR1 SGHTA and CDR2 FQGTGA. Trimming removed 5 bases from V and 5 bases from J, with 15 bases in between. As DNA, the CDR3 is TGTGCCAGCAGCCCCCACATGAGAGGCGAGACCCAGTACTTC. Protein: CASSPHMRGETQYF.

The V gene is TRBV5-1, the J gene TRBJ2-3; a possible D gene is TRBD1 (6 bases). The V gene lost 4 bases and the J gene lost 4 bases, with 7 bases spanning the gap. This CDR3 region has 12 residues. Germline CDR1 and CDR2: SGHRS and YFSETQ. The CDR3 region is CASSKGADTQYF. CDR3 nucleotide sequence: TGCGCCAGCAGCAAGGGGGCAGATACGCAGTATTTT. Combining the CDR3 with reference TRBV5-1 and TRBJ2-3 gives the whole variable domain KAGVTQTPRYLIKTRGQQVTLSCSPISGHRSVSWYQQTPGQGLQFLFEYFSETQRNKGNFPGRFSGRQFSNSRSEMNVSTLELGDSALYLCASSKGADTQYFGPGTRLTVL.

The chain combines TRBV5-6 with TRBJ2-7; 12 bases are shared with TRBD1. The CDR3 loop spans 14 amino acids. Germline assignment: CDR1 SGHDT and CDR2 YYEEEE. Unmatched junction bases numbered 7, after V lost 6 bases and J lost 6 bases. The chain's CDR3 is CASISRDRGPEQYF. The DNA for the CDR3 is TGTGCCAGCATCTCCCGGGACAGGGGGCCCGAGCAGTACTTC.

The chain links TRBV2 to TRBJ2-3; D ambiguous. CDR3 size: 14 residues. From germline, CDR1 is SNHLY and CDR2 FYNNEI. V dropped 6 bases and J dropped 6 bases, with 16 bases sitting between them. The CDR3 bases are TGTGCCAGCAGGCCACCACAGTCCTGGGATACGCAGTATTTT. Its translation is CASRPPQSWDTQYF. Variable domain in full (rest from reference TRBV2 and TRBJ2-3): EPEVTQTPSHQVTQMGQEVILRCVPISNHLYFYWYRQILGQKVEFLVSFYNNEISEKSEIFDDQFSVERPDGSNFTLKIRSTKLEDSAMYFCASRPPQSWDTQYFGPGTRLTVL.

The gene calls are TRBV24-1 and TRBJ1-5; D remains ambiguous. This CDR3 is 12 amino acids long. Trimming took off 3 bases at V and 4 bases at J, with 3 bases between the two ends. The germline CDR1 and CDR2 sequences are KGHDR and SFDVKD. CDR3 residues: CATSDPNQPQHF. For the CDR3, the DNA is TGTGCCACCAGTGATCCAAATCAGCCCCAGCATTTT.

This chain connects TRBV6-5 to TRBJ1-2; possibly TRBD1 for D (6 bases). The CDR3 sequence is 14 residues long. The V and J ends lost 2 bases and 4 bases respectively, with 11 bases between them. Germline-derived CDR1 and CDR2 are MNHEY and SVGAGI. CDR3 in DNA: TGTGCCAGCAGTTACGACAGGAAGGGCTATGGCTACACCTTC. Amino acid sequence: CASSYDRKGYGYTF.

The rearrangement uses TRBV19 and TRBJ1-6; D is uncertain. The CDR3 is 15 amino acids. Between the trimmed V and J ends, which lost 6 bases and 5 bases, there was a span of 14 bases. The germline V gene has CDR1 LNHDA and CDR2 SQIVND (reference sequence). CDR3 in amino acids: CASRTRQANNSPLHF. DNA of the CDR3: TGTGCCAGTAGGACTAGGCAGGCCAATAATTCACCCCTCCACTTT.

This chain connects TRBV7-9 to TRBJ2-2; tentative D call: TRBD1 (6 bases). The CDR3 spans 15 residues. CDR1 SEHNR and CDR2 FQNEAQ come from the germline V gene (reference sequence). V dropped 2 bases and J dropped 4 bases, with 11 bases sitting between them. CDR3 amino acids: CASSLSAGATGELFF. Here the CDR3 DNA reads TGTGCCAGCAGCTTAAGTGCAGGGGCCACCGGGGAGCTGTTTTTT.

This clone was seen only once. V is TRBV7-8 and J is TRBJ2-4, with 9 positions matching TRBD2. Germline V gene data show CDR1 as SGHVS and CDR2 as FQNEAQ. The CDR3 consists of 18 residues. V dropped 1 base and J dropped 2; count of bases not matched to a gene: 9. CDR3 residues: CASSLEAMRGGPKNIQYF. CDR3 in DNA: TGTGCCAGCAGCTTAGAAGCGATGCGGGGGGGACCCAAAAACATTCAGTACTTC.

J is TRBJ2-1 and V is TRBV9; D is possibly TRBD2 (6 bases). The length of the CDR3 is 14 residues. Germline CDR1 SGDLS, CDR2 YYNGEE. V lost 3 bases and J lost 9, with 16 bases in between. CDR3 loop: CASSALTSGSEQFF. The CDR3, as DNA: TGTGCCAGCAGCGCTTTGACTAGTGGTTCTGAGCAGTTCTTC.

In its sample, this clone was seen once. The chain couples TRBV7-2 to TRBJ2-7; the D gene is possibly TRBD2 (6 bases). Germline CDR1 reads SGHTA; CDR2 reads FQGNSA. The CDR3 is 13 amino acids. Trimming pared 5 bases from V and 9 bases from J, leaving 17 bases between. The CDR3: CASSPDSGKMQYF. DNA for the CDR3: TGTGCCAGCAGCCCCGATAGCGGTAAAATGCAGTACTTC.

The chain combines TRBV5-8 with TRBJ1-1; D not certain. The CDR3 runs to 14 residues. The V end was cut by 0 bases, the J end by 0 bases, with 6 bases between. The germline V gene has CDR1 SGHTS and CDR2 YDEGEE. CDR3 residues: CASSLAQLNTEAFF. The CDR3 coding sequence is TGTGCCAGCAGCTTGGCACAGCTGAACACTGAAGCTTTCTTT.